These 15 T cell receptor beta chains were all obtained from the same sample, sequenced in a study of cytomegalovirus exposure and HLA in healthy donors. Vbeta (60) and Jbeta (13) primers were used in the PCR. Generated by immunoSEQ multiplex PCR, the TCRdb table keeps only in-frame clones and is missing some. The sample gives about 120,000 clones, roughly 80% of which show up once; over 2% is in the top ten. What was sequenced was PBMCs. The source is a man aged 25-45 years in good health and CMV-seronegative.

J is TRBJ2-1 and V is TRBV6-5, with TRBD1 identical over 8 bases. Germline values: CDR1 MNHEY, CDR2 SVGAGI. The CDR3 is 16 amino acids. Losses at the gene ends were 0 bases for V and 5 bases for J; bases not matched to a gene: 6. The CDR3 spells CASSYSTDRAHNEQFF. Here the CDR3 DNA reads TGTGCCAGCAGTTACTCGACGGACAGGGCCCACAATGAGCAGTTCTTC.

V and J are TRBV5-1 and TRBJ2-2; D possibly corresponds to TRBD1 (5 bases). Germline V CDR1 and CDR2: SGHRS, YFSETQ. This CDR3 comprises 16 residues. Deletions cut 3 bases from V and 5 bases from J, with 17 bases between. Here the CDR3 reads CASSSVVGRGTGELFF. As DNA, the CDR3 is TGCGCCAGCAGCTCGGTGGTCGGAAGGGGAACCGGGGAGCTGTTTTTT.

CDR3 sequence (DNA): TGTGCCAGCAGCTTAGTGGGCAGGGATTCGGACACCATATATTTT. Residues: CASSLVGRDSDTIYF. The J gene is TRBJ1-3, the V gene TRBV7-2, with a possible D match to TRBD1 (5 bases). V was trimmed by 1 base and J by 8 bases, leaving 15 bases between them. Germline V lookup: CDR1 SGHTA, CDR2 FQGNSA. There are 15 residues in the CDR3.

This CDR3 is CASFGQLNTEAFF. The CDR3 nucleotides read TGTGCCAGTTTCGGACAGCTGAACACTGAAGCTTTCTTT. The genes are TRBV19 and TRBJ1-1; tentatively, D is TRBD1 (6 bases). The CDR3 covers 13 residues. V lost 8 bases and J lost 0, with 10 bases in between. Germline CDR1 LNHDA, CDR2 SQIVND (reference sequence).

The chain joins TRBV5-1 to TRBJ2-3, with 8 bases identical to TRBD1. After removal of 3 bases from V and 3 bases from J, the junction contained 15 bases not matched to a gene. Germline V lookup: CDR1 SGHRS, CDR2 YFSETQ. This CDR3 has 18 residues. CDR3 sequence reads: CASSWDESGQGETDTQYF. As DNA, the CDR3 is TGCGCCAGCAGCTGGGATGAATCAGGACAGGGTGAAACAGATACGCAGTATTTT.

The chain couples TRBV6-5 to TRBJ2-7; perhaps TRBD1 as D (6 bases). Germline V CDR1 and CDR2: MNHEY, SVGAGI. The CDR3 length is 14 residues. With 3 bases removed from V and 3 bases from J, the gap between germline ends came to 12 bases. The CDR3 spells CASSYGRGGYEQYF. CDR3 nucleotides: TGTGCCAGCAGTTATGGCAGGGGTGGCTACGAGCAGTACTTC.

The rearrangement links TRBV10-3 to TRBJ2-2, with D perhaps matching TRBD1 (6 bases). Germline CDR1 reads ENHRY; CDR2 reads SYGVKD. V shed 3 bases and J shed 5 bases, with 10 bases lying between them. This CDR3 region has 14 residues. In nucleotides, the CDR3 is TGTGCCATCAGTGAACAGGGTGGGACCGGGGAGCTGTTTTTT. Amino acid sequence: CAISEQGGTGELFF.

V gene TRBV6-5 combines with J gene TRBJ2-7, with D perhaps matching TRBD1 (6 bases). In germline, CDR1 is MNHEY, CDR2 SVGAGI. The CDR3 has 15 amino acids. The V and J ends lost 4 bases and 5 bases respectively, with 18 bases between them. CDR3 sequence (DNA): TGTGCCAGCAGTTCAGGGCAGGGGTCTATGGACGAGCAGTACTTC. Protein: CASSSGQGSMDEQYF.

The chain recombines TRBV11-2 with TRBJ2-1; weak D call: TRBD1 (5 bases). The CDR3 sequence is 14 residues long. With 7 bases removed from V and 5 bases from J, the gap between germline ends came to 15 bases. CDR1 SGHAT and CDR2 FQNNGV come from the germline V gene. The CDR3 sequence is CASTEQGSHNEQFF. For the CDR3, the DNA is TGTGCCAGCACCGAGCAGGGCAGCCACAATGAGCAGTTCTTC.

A single count supports this clone. This chain links TRBV19 with TRBJ2-5, with 9 bases identical to TRBD2. V lost 1 base, J lost 4 bases, and 1 base stayed unmatched. CDR1 is LNHDA and CDR2 is SQIVND in the germline V gene (reference sequence). The CDR3 consists of 14 residues. The CDR3 DNA is TGTGCCAGTAGTATAGTAGCGGGGGCAGAGACCCAGTACTTC. The encoded protein is CASSIVAGAETQYF.

This clone was picked up a small number of times. The rearrangement uses TRBV27 and TRBJ2-3, with D perhaps matching TRBD1 (5 bases). From germline, CDR1 is MNHEY and CDR2 SMNVEV (reference sequence). The CDR3 sequence is 15 residues long. Trimming pared 3 bases from V and 2 bases from J, leaving 12 bases between. CDR3 amino acids: CASSFWGRDTDTQYF. The DNA of the CDR3 is TGTGCCAGCAGTTTTTGGGGCAGGGACACAGATACGCAGTATTTT.

This clone was seen once. V gene TRBV15 combines with J gene TRBJ1-2, with 7 bases identical to TRBD1. The trim removed 4 bases at V and 7 bases at J, leaving 6 bases unmatched. CDR1 is LNHNV and CDR2 is YYDKDF in the germline V gene (reference sequence). The CDR3 has 13 residues. Written as DNA, the CDR3 is TGTGCCACCAGCATGACAGGGAATCGTGGCTACACCTTC. It encodes CATSMTGNRGYTF.

V gene TRBV29-1 combines with J gene TRBJ2-5; D remains unclear. Germline V CDR1 and CDR2: SQVTM, ANQGSEA. This CDR3 comprises 13 residues. V lost 6 bases, J lost 0 bases, and 11 bases lay in between. CDR3 residues: CSVHTNYQETQYF. CDR3 nucleotides: TGCAGCGTCCATACTAACTACCAAGAGACCCAGTACTTC.

This chain joins TRBV10-3 and TRBJ2-1; a possible D gene is TRBD2 (7 bases). The CDR3 length is 18 residues. In germline, CDR1 is ENHRY, CDR2 SYGVKD. V was cut by 7 bases and J by 0 bases, with 22 bases left in between. The CDR3 DNA reads as TGTGCCATCAAGGGGGGGGAGGGGTCTCGGAGCTCCTACAATGAGCAGTTCTTC. Translation gives CAIKGGEGSRSSYNEQFF.

The chain combines TRBV5-5 with TRBJ2-5; TRBD2 matches at 10 bases. V lost 0 bases and J lost 2; bases outside the gene matches: 4. This CDR3 is built from 16 residues. Germline CDR1 SGHKS, CDR2 YYEKEE (reference sequence). DNA for the CDR3: TGTGCCAGCAGCTTGGAGCTAGCGGGGGTACAAGAGACCCAGTACTTC. This translates into CASSLELAGVQETQYF.